The rows below give T cell receptor beta chains drawn from one sample of a study of blood T cell repertoires in COVID-19. Data came from immunoSEQ multiplex PCR; TCRdb stores just in-frame clones and leaves some out. The sample records roughly 260,000 clones, more than 75% being singletons. Sequenced material: peripheral blood. The receptors shown here come from a woman in her fifties or sixties with acute or convalescent COVID-19. Each CDR3 is given with its conserved first and last residue. D genes are given only for firm matches. Some rows have no size entry. The others give once, few or many, or a class for an expanded clone.

D gene: TRBD2
J gene: TRBJ2-1
V gene: TRBV18
clone size: .
CDR3 protein: CASSPTQLAGGDNEQFF
CDR3 DNA: TGTGCCAGCTCACCGACACAATTAGCGGGAGGAGACAATGAGCAGTTCTTC

D gene: .
J gene: TRBJ1-3
V gene: TRBV4-1
clone size: few
CDR3 protein: CASSPRPGNTIYF
CDR3 DNA: TGCGCCAGCAGCCCCAGGCCTGGAAACACCATATATTTT

D gene: .
J gene: TRBJ1-1
V gene: TRBV10-3
clone size: .
CDR3 protein: CAIRGTRNTEAFF
CDR3 DNA: TGTGCCATCAGAGGGACAAGGAACACTGAAGCTTTCTTT

D gene: TRBD2
J gene: TRBJ2-1
V gene: TRBV5-1
clone size: .
CDR3 protein: CASSFSGSQFF
CDR3 DNA: TGCGCCAGCAGCTTTAGCGGGAGCCAGTTCTTC

D gene: TRBD1
J gene: TRBJ1-2
V gene: TRBV6-4
clone size: .
CDR3 protein: CASSDRQGSLVVYGYTF
CDR3 DNA: TGTGCCAGCAGTGACCGACAGGGTTCCCTTGTAGTCTATGGCTACACCTTC

D gene: TRBD2
J gene: TRBJ2-1
V gene: TRBV3-1/TRBV3-2
clone size: .
CDR3 protein: CASKTSGASYNEQFF
CDR3 DNA: TGTGCCAGTAAAACTAGCGGGGCTTCTTACAATGAGCAGTTCTTC

D gene: .
J gene: TRBJ2-5
V gene: TRBV7-6
clone size: .
CDR3 protein: CASSLGRGETQYF
CDR3 DNA: TGTGCCAGCAGCTTAGGCCGAGGCGAGACCCAGTACTTC

D gene: .
J gene: TRBJ2-1
V gene: TRBV10-2
clone size: once
CDR3 protein: CASSESGGAYNEQFF
CDR3 DNA: TGCGCCAGCAGTGAGTCCGGGGGAGCCTACAATGAGCAGTTCTTC

D gene: .
J gene: TRBJ1-5
V gene: TRBV6-5
clone size: .
CDR3 protein: CASKDTNNQPQHF
CDR3 DNA: TGTGCCAGCAAGGACACCAACAATCAGCCCCAGCATTTT

D gene: TRBD2
J gene: TRBJ2-2
V gene: TRBV5-4
clone size: once
CDR3 protein: CASSSRTSSNTGELFF
CDR3 DNA: TGTGCCAGCAGCTCGCGGACTAGTTCGAACACCGGGGAGCTGTTTTTT

D gene: .
J gene: TRBJ2-3
V gene: TRBV9
clone size: once
CDR3 protein: CASSVGSRGVSTDTQYF
CDR3 DNA: TGTGCCAGCAGCGTAGGTTCGCGGGGAGTAAGCACAGATACGCAGTATTTT

D gene: TRBD1
J gene: TRBJ2-3
V gene: TRBV12-3/TRBV12-4
clone size: .
CDR3 protein: CASTTGEDTQYF
CDR3 DNA: TGTGCCAGCACCACAGGGGAAGATACGCAGTATTTT

D gene: TRBD2
J gene: TRBJ2-1
V gene: TRBV5-4
clone size: .
CDR3 protein: CASRGLAGDNEQFF
CDR3 DNA: TGTGCCAGCAGGGGACTAGCGGGAGACAATGAGCAGTTCTTC

D gene: .
J gene: TRBJ2-7
V gene: TRBV7-2
clone size: .
CDR3 protein: CASSPRLTYEQYF
CDR3 DNA: TGTGCCAGCAGCCCACGACTCACCTACGAGCAGTACTTC

D gene: .
J gene: TRBJ2-1
V gene: TRBV19
clone size: .
CDR3 protein: CASSGSSYNEQFF
CDR3 DNA: TGTGCCAGTAGCGGGAGCTCCTACAATGAGCAGTTCTTC

D gene: TRBD2
J gene: TRBJ2-1
V gene: TRBV30
clone size: .
CDR3 protein: CAWTPGLAGGDEQFF
CDR3 DNA: TGTGCCTGGACACCGGGACTAGCGGGAGGTGATGAGCAGTTCTTC

D gene: .
J gene: TRBJ1-2
V gene: TRBV27
clone size: .
CDR3 protein: CASSLLAGVFLGYTF
CDR3 DNA: TGTGCCAGCAGTTTATTGGCAGGGGTTTTTCTGGGCTACACCTTC

D gene: TRBD2
J gene: TRBJ2-1
V gene: TRBV19
clone size: .
CDR3 protein: CASSITSGARNNEQFF
CDR3 DNA: TGTGCCAGTAGTATCACTAGCGGGGCACGAAACAATGAGCAGTTCTTC

D gene: TRBD1
J gene: TRBJ1-4
V gene: TRBV12-3/TRBV12-4
clone size: .
CDR3 protein: CASTDRDEKLFF
CDR3 DNA: TGTGCCAGCACGGACAGGGATGAAAAACTGTTTTTT

D gene: .
J gene: TRBJ1-4
V gene: TRBV18
clone size: few
CDR3 protein: CASSPSQVDEKLFF
CDR3 DNA: TGTGCCAGCTCACCGTCACAGGTCGATGAAAAACTGTTTTTT

D gene: TRBD2
J gene: TRBJ2-2
V gene: TRBV28
clone size: once
CDR3 protein: CASLTSGTVAGTGELFF
CDR3 DNA: TGTGCCAGCTTGACTAGCGGGACCGTAGCGGGCACCGGGGAGCTGTTTTTT

D gene: TRBD2
J gene: TRBJ2-1
V gene: TRBV4-1
clone size: .
CDR3 protein: CASSQAPRTSYNEQFF
CDR3 DNA: TGCGCCAGCAGCCAAGCCCCCCGGACTAGCTACAATGAGCAGTTCTTC

D gene: .
J gene: TRBJ1-1
V gene: TRBV10-3
clone size: .
CDR3 protein: CAIIQGTEAFF
CDR3 DNA: TGTGCCATCATCCAGGGTACTGAAGCTTTCTTT

D gene: TRBD1
J gene: TRBJ2-7
V gene: TRBV6-2/TRBV6-3
clone size: .
CDR3 protein: CASSYWSTGNSYEQYF
CDR3 DNA: TGTGCCAGCAGTTACTGGTCGACAGGGAATTCCTACGAGCAGTACTTT

D gene: .
J gene: TRBJ2-5
V gene: TRBV20-1
clone size: .
CDR3 protein: CSASRGSRETQYF
CDR3 DNA: TGCAGTGCTAGTCGGGGGTCCAGGGAGACCCAGTACTTC

D gene: .
J gene: TRBJ2-2
V gene: TRBV6-6
clone size: .
CDR3 protein: CASSRPFMGPRDTGELFF
CDR3 DNA: TGTGCCAGCAGTCGCCCCTTTATGGGCCCACGAGACACCGGGGAGCTGTTTTTT

D gene: .
J gene: TRBJ2-7
V gene: TRBV27
clone size: .
CDR3 protein: CASSLWTGHSYEQYF
CDR3 DNA: TGTGCCAGCAGTTTATGGACCGGACACTCCTACGAGCAGTACTTC

D gene: TRBD1
J gene: TRBJ2-3
V gene: TRBV29-1
clone size: .
CDR3 protein: CSTGGTDTQYF
CDR3 DNA: TGCAGCACAGGGGGCACAGATACGCAGTATTTT

D gene: TRBD2
J gene: TRBJ2-2
V gene: TRBV16
clone size: .
CDR3 protein: CASSHSGRTGELFF
CDR3 DNA: TGTGCCAGCAGTCATAGCGGGAGGACCGGGGAGCTGTTTTTT

D gene: .
J gene: TRBJ2-1
V gene: TRBV6-6
clone size: .
CDR3 protein: CASSPAATYNEQFF
CDR3 DNA: TGTGCCAGCTCTCCAGCGGCTACCTACAATGAGCAGTTCTTC

D gene: .
J gene: TRBJ1-4
V gene: TRBV6-1
clone size: .
CDR3 protein: CASSDRQRGAEKLFF
CDR3 DNA: TGTGCCAGCAGTGACCGACAGCGCGGTGCTGAAAAACTGTTTTTT

D gene: TRBD2
J gene: TRBJ2-1
V gene: TRBV7-8
clone size: .
CDR3 protein: CASSPIPGGSTPSKFF
CDR3 DNA: TGTGCCAGCAGCCCCATCCCCGGCGGGAGTACCCCCTCTAAGTTCTTC

D gene: TRBD1
J gene: TRBJ1-2
V gene: TRBV2
clone size: once
CDR3 protein: CASRNRGLVGANYGYTF
CDR3 DNA: TGTGCCAGCAGGAACAGGGGGCTCGTGGGTGCTAACTATGGCTACACCTTC

D gene: TRBD1
J gene: TRBJ1-5
V gene: TRBV9
clone size: once
CDR3 protein: CASSERDRVNQPQHF
CDR3 DNA: TGTGCCAGCAGCGAACGGGACAGGGTTAATCAGCCCCAGCATTTT

D gene: .
J gene: TRBJ2-3
V gene: TRBV21-1
clone size: .
CDR3 protein: CASSTPSGDTQYF
CDR3 DNA: TGTGCCAGCAGCACTCCTTCAGGAGATACGCAGTATTTT

D gene: .
J gene: TRBJ1-4
V gene: TRBV24-1
clone size: .
CDR3 protein: CATSAVTGAGDTNEKLFF
CDR3 DNA: TGTGCCACCAGTGCAGTGACCGGAGCCGGGGATACTAATGAAAAACTGTTTTTT

D gene: TRBD1
J gene: TRBJ1-2
V gene: TRBV28
clone size: .
CDR3 protein: CASTPLVGDSTNYGYTF
CDR3 DNA: TGTGCCAGCACTCCGTTGGTTGGGGACAGTACTAACTATGGCTACACCTTC

D gene: TRBD1
J gene: TRBJ1-4
V gene: TRBV3-1/TRBV3-2
clone size: .
CDR3 protein: CASSQVRGRPAEKLFF
CDR3 DNA: TGTGCCAGCAGCCAAGTGAGGGGGCGCCCGGCTGAAAAACTGTTTTTT

D gene: TRBD1
J gene: TRBJ2-4
V gene: TRBV24-1
clone size: .
CDR3 protein: CATSDSTGEIAKNIQYF
CDR3 DNA: TGTGCCACCAGTGATTCCACAGGGGAAATAGCCAAAAACATTCAGTACTTC

D gene: .
J gene: TRBJ1-2
V gene: TRBV15
clone size: .
CDR3 protein: CATSRDREASGYGYTF
CDR3 DNA: TGTGCCACCAGCAGAGATCGGGAAGCCTCGGGATATGGCTACACCTTC

D gene: .
J gene: TRBJ2-1
V gene: TRBV11-2
clone size: .
CDR3 protein: CASSRDGGLGSIHEQFF
CDR3 DNA: TGTGCCAGCAGCCGAGATGGCGGCCTCGGCTCGATCCATGAGCAGTTCTTC

D gene: .
J gene: TRBJ1-2
V gene: TRBV6-5
clone size: .
CDR3 protein: CASSRTAGRYGYTF
CDR3 DNA: TGTGCCAGCAGCCGTACGGCGGGGAGGTATGGCTACACCTTC

D gene: TRBD1
J gene: TRBJ2-7
V gene: TRBV27
clone size: .
CDR3 protein: CASSLGTGPFYEQYF
CDR3 DNA: TGTGCCAGCAGTTTAGGGACAGGGCCATTTTACGAGCAGTACTTC

D gene: .
J gene: TRBJ2-2
V gene: TRBV24-1
clone size: .
CDR3 protein: CATSVTTANTGELFF
CDR3 DNA: TGTGCCACCAGTGTGACGACTGCGAACACCGGGGAGCTGTTTTTT

D gene: .
J gene: TRBJ1-2
V gene: TRBV9
clone size: once
CDR3 protein: CASSVGGPRYGYTF
CDR3 DNA: TGTGCCAGCAGCGTTGGGGGCCCTAGGTATGGCTACACCTTC

D gene: TRBD2
J gene: TRBJ2-5
V gene: TRBV28
clone size: .
CDR3 protein: CASSPAGGPGETQYF
CDR3 DNA: TGTGCCAGCAGTCCAGCGGGAGGGCCAGGCGAGACCCAGTACTTC

D gene: .
J gene: TRBJ1-5
V gene: TRBV2
clone size: .
CDR3 protein: CASRRQSNQPQHF
CDR3 DNA: TGTGCCAGCCGCCGACAGTCCAATCAGCCCCAGCATTTT

D gene: TRBD1
J gene: TRBJ2-6
V gene: TRBV4-2
clone size: once
CDR3 protein: CASSQGTGSGANVLTF
CDR3 DNA: TGTGCCAGCAGCCAAGGGACAGGGTCTGGGGCCAACGTCCTGACTTTC

D gene: .
J gene: TRBJ1-1
V gene: TRBV11-1
clone size: .
CDR3 protein: CASRGGAGNTEAFF
CDR3 DNA: TGTGCCAGCAGGGGAGGGGCTGGAAACACTGAAGCTTTCTTT

D gene: .
J gene: TRBJ1-3
V gene: TRBV5-4
clone size: .
CDR3 protein: CASSLQGPRSGNTIYF
CDR3 DNA: TGTGCCAGCAGCTTGCAGGGGCCCCGCTCTGGAAACACCATATATTTT

D gene: .
J gene: TRBJ1-1
V gene: TRBV9
clone size: .
CDR3 protein: CASSVSGGNTEAFF
CDR3 DNA: TGTGCCAGCAGCGTATCAGGTGGAAACACTGAAGCTTTCTTT